This T cell receptor (beta chain) was recorded in a study of response to subunit inactivated influenza vaccine. Overall study findings and caveats: The authors offered the suggestion that each seasonal influenza vaccination recruits few new T cells.

Germline loops: CDR1 MGHRA, CDR2 YSYEKL. Trimming stripped 4 bases from V and 8 bases from J, with 12 bases between. This CDR3 is built from 13 residues. The sample holds many counts of this clonotype. Its antigen is currently unknown. TCRdb reanalysed the RT-PCR reads using MiXCR and keeps one entry per CDR3 protein. Here the sample spans approximately 680,000 distinct CDR3 sequences, 15% to 18% being singletons. The sequence was obtained from a man aged 50 or older who received an inactivated influenza vaccine. This chain connects TRBV4-1 to TRBJ2-4, with a tentative D call TRBD1 (6 bases). The starting material was PBMCs from blood, obtained 12 days after vaccination. CDR3 region: CASSPGQRDIQYF. The DNA of the CDR3 is TGCGCCAGCAGCCCGGGACAACGGGACATTCAGTACTTC.